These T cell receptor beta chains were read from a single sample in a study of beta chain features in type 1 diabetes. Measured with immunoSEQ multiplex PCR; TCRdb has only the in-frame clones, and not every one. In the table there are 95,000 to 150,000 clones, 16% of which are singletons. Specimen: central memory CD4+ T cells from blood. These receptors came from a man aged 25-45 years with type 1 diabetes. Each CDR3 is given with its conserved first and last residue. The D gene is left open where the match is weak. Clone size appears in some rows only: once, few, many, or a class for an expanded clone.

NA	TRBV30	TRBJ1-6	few	TGTGCCTGGAGTCGGGCACTTAATTCACCCCTCCACTTT	CAWSRALNSPLHF
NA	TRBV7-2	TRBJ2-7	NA	TGTGCCAGCAGCTTCTTTGCAGGAACCTACGAGCAGTACTTC	CASSFFAGTYEQYF
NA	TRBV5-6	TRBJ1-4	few	TGTGCCAGCAGCTTCGGAGGACATAATGAAAAACTGTTTTTT	CASSFGGHNEKLFF
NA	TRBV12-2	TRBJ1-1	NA	TGTGCAAGTCGCTTAGTTATCGAGAACACTGAAGCTTTCTTT	CASRLVIENTEAFF
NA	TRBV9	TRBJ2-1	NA	TGTGCCAGCAGCGTAGCCCAGCGGGACAGAGCCTACAATGAGCAGTTCTTC	CASSVAQRDRAYNEQFF
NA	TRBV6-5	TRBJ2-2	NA	TGTGCCAGCAAAACAGGGTCCCTTTCCGGGGAGCTGTTTTTT	CASKTGSLSGELFF
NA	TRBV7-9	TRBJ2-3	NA	TGTGCCAGCAGCTGGGAAGCGGGTCTTTATACAGATACGCAGTATTTT	CASSWEAGLYTDTQYF
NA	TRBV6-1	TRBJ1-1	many	TGTGCCAGCTCTTTTGATGGCACTGAAGCTTTCTTT	CASSFDGTEAFF
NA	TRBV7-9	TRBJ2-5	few	TGTGCCAGCAGCTTAGCGTTGGAGACCCAGTACTTC	CASSLALETQYF
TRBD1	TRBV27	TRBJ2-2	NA	TGTGCCAGCAGTTGGGACAGGGGGCGAGCGACCGGGGAGCTGTTTTTT	CASSWDRGRATGELFF
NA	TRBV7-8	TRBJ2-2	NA	TGTGCCAGCAGCGATAAACAGTATACCGGGGAGCTGTTTTTT	CASSDKQYTGELFF